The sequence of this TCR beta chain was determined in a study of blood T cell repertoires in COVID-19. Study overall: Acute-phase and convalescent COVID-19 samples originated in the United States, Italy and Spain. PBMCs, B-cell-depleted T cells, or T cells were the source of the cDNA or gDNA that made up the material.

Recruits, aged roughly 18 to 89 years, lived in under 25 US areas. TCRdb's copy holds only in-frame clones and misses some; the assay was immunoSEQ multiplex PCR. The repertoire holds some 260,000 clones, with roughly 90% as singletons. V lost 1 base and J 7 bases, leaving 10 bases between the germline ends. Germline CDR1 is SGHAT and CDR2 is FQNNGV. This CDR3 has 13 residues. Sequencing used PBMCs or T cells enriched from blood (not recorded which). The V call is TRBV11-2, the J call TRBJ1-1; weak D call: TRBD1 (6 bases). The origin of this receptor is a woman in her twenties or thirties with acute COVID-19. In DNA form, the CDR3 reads TGTGCCAGCAGCTTAGGAAGGGGGTTTGAAGCTTTCTTT. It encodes CASSLGRGFEAFF.